The TCR beta chain described here comes from a study of blood T cell repertoires in COVID-19. Study-level background: Samples representing acute and convalescent COVID-19 were sourced from the United States, Italy and Spain.

Authors' methods: It was from reference gene primer amplification that nucleated cell counts were estimated. Generated by immunoSEQ multiplex PCR, the TCRdb table keeps only in-frame clones and is missing some. V and J calls and clone size are given by that table; D and trimming were obtained from the DNA. The data contain 250,000 to 350,000 clones, more than 70% of them singletons. The CDR3 runs to 14 residues. Germline V gene sequence: CDR1 SGHNT, CDR2 YYREEE (reference sequence). V was shortened by 6 bases and J by 4 bases, with 16 bases between the two germline ends. Sequencing was performed on peripheral blood. The rearrangement uses TRBV5-4 and TRBJ1-2; D remains ambiguous. The TCR sequence derives from a woman aged 45-59 years who had recovered from COVID-19. Written as DNA, the CDR3 is TGTGCCAGCACTAAAACCCGAGATTCCTATGGCTACACCTTC. Protein sequence: CASTKTRDSYGYTF.